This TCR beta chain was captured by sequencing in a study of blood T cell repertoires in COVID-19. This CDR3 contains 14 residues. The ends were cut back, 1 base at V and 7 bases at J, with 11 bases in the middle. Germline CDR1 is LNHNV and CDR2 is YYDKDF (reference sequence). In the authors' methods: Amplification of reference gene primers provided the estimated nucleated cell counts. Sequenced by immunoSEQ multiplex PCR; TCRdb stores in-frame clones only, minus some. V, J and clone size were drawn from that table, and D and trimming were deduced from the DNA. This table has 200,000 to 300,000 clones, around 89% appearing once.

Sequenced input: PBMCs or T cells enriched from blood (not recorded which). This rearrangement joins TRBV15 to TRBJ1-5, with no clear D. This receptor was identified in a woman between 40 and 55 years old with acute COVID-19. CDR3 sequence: CATSRAFPQQPQHF. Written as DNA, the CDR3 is TGTGCCACCAGCAGAGCCTTCCCCCAGCAGCCCCAGCATTTT.